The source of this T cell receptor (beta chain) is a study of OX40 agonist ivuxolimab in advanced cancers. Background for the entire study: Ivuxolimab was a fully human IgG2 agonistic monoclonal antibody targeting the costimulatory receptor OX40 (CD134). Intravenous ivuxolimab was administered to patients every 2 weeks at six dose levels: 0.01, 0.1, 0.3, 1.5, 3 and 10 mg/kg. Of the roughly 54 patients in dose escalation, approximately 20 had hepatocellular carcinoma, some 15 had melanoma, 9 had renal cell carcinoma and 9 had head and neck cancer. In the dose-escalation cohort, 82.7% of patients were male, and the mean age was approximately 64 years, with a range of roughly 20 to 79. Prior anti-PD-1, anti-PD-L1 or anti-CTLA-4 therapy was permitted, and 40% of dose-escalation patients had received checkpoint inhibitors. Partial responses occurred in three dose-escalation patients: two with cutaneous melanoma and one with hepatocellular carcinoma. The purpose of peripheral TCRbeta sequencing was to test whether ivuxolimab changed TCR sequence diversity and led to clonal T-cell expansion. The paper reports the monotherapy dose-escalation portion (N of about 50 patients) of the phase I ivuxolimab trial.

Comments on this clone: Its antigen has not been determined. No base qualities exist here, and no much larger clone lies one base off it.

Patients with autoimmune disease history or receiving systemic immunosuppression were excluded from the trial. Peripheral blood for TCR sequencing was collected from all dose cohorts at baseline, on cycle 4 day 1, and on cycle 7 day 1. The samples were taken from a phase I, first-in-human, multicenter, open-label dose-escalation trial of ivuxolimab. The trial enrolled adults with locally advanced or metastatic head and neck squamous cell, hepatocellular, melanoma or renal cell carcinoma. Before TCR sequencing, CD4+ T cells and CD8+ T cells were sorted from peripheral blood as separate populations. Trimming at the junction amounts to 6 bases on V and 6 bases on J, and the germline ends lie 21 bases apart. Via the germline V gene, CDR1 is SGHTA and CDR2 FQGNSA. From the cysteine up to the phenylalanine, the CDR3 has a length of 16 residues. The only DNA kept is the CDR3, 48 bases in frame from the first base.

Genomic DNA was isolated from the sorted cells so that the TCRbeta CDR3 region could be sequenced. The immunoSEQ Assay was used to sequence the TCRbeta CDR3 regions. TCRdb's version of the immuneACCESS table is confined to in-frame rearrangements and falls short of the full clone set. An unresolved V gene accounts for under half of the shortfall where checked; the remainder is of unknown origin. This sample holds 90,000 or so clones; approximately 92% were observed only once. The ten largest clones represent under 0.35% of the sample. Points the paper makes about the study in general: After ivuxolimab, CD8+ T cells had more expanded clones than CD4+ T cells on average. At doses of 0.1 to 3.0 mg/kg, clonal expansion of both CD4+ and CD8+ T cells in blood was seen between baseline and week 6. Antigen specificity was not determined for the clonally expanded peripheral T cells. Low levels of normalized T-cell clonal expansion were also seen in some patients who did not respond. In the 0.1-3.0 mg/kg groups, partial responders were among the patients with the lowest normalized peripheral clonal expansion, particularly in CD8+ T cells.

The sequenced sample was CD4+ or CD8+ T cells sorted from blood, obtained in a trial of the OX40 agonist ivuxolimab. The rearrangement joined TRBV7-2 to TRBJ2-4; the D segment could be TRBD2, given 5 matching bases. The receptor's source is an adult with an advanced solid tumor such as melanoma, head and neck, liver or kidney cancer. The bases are TGTGCCAGCAGGTCAATATCGGATCTAGGGAGAAACATTCAGTACTTC. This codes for CASRSISDLGRNIQYF. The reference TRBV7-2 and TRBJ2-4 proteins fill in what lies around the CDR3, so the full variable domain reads GAGVSQSPSNKVTEKGKDVELRCDPISGHTALYWYRQSLGQGLEFLIYFQGNSAPDKSGLPSDRFSAERTGGSVSTLTIQRTQQEDSAVYLCASRSISDLGRNIQYFGAGTRLSVL.